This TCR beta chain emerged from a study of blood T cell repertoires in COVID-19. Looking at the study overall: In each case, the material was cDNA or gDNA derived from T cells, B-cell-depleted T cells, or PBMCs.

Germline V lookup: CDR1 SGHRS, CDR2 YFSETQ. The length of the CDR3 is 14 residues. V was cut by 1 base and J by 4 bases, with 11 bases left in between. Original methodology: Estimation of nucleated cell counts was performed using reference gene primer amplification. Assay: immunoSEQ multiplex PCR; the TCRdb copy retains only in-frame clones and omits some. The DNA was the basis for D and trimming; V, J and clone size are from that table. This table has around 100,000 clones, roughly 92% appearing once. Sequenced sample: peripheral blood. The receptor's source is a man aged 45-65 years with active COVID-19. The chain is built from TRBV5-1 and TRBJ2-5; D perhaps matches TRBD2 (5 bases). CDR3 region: CASSLSLGGETQYF. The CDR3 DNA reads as TGCGCCAGCAGCTTGTCCCTCGGAGGAGAGACCCAGTACTTC.